A selection of T cell receptor beta chains follows, all from one sample in a study of cytomegalovirus exposure and HLA in healthy donors. Only in-frame clones appear in the TCRdb table, and some are missing; sequencing was by immunoSEQ multiplex PCR. Of 280,000 or so clones listed, around 90% are singletons. The sequenced material came from PBMCs. These receptors originate from a woman aged 18-35 years in good health and CMV-seronegative. The CDR3 runs from the conserved cysteine through the conserved F or W. Each record gives: J gene, D gene, clone size, V gene, CDR3 protein, CDR3 DNA. The D gene is left open where the match is weak. Not all rows give a size; the values are once, few, many and, for expanded clones, a class.

j_call: TRBJ1-5
d_call: .
clone_size: few
v_call: TRBV4-1
cdr3_aa: CASSPGHSNQPQHF
cdr3_nt: TGCGCCAGCAGCCCAGGACATAGCAATCAGCCCCAGCATTTT

j_call: TRBJ1-4
d_call: .
clone_size: .
v_call: TRBV4-1
cdr3_aa: CASSETGQYEKLFF
cdr3_nt: TGCGCCAGCAGCGAGACGGGACAATATGAAAAACTGTTTTTT

j_call: TRBJ1-2
d_call: .
clone_size: once
v_call: TRBV27
cdr3_aa: CASSLLGGKGYTF
cdr3_nt: TGTGCCAGCAGTTTGTTAGGGGGTAAAGGCTACACCTTC

j_call: TRBJ1-2
d_call: TRBD1
clone_size: .
v_call: TRBV7-9
cdr3_aa: CASSPPLTGYGYTF
cdr3_nt: TGTGCCAGCAGCCCACCTTTGACAGGGTATGGCTACACCTTC

j_call: TRBJ1-3
d_call: .
clone_size: .
v_call: TRBV5-4
cdr3_aa: CASRRDGNTIYF
cdr3_nt: TGTGCCAGCAGAAGAGACGGGAACACCATATATTTT

j_call: TRBJ2-3
d_call: TRBD1
clone_size: .
v_call: TRBV9
cdr3_aa: CASSGGQGVSDTQYF
cdr3_nt: TGTGCCAGCAGCGGGGGACAGGGGGTATCAGATACGCAGTATTTT

j_call: TRBJ2-3
d_call: .
clone_size: .
v_call: TRBV11-2
cdr3_aa: CASSSTGPGFRADTQYF
cdr3_nt: TGTGCCAGCAGCTCAACCGGCCCCGGATTTAGAGCGGATACGCAGTATTTT

j_call: TRBJ2-1
d_call: TRBD1
clone_size: .
v_call: TRBV5-1
cdr3_aa: CASSPPGGSYNEQFF
cdr3_nt: TGCGCCAGCAGCCCCCCAGGGGGCAGTTACAATGAGCAGTTCTTC

j_call: TRBJ2-2
d_call: .
clone_size: .
v_call: TRBV5-4
cdr3_aa: CASSVLITGELFF
cdr3_nt: TGTGCCAGCAGCGTACTGATCACCGGGGAGCTGTTTTTT

j_call: TRBJ2-5
d_call: TRBD2
clone_size: .
v_call: TRBV6-1
cdr3_aa: CASSEGGGSETQYF
cdr3_nt: TGTGCCAGCAGTGAAGGGGGGGGATCAGAGACCCAGTACTTC

j_call: TRBJ2-1
d_call: .
clone_size: .
v_call: TRBV6-6
cdr3_aa: CASSWAGVYNEQFF
cdr3_nt: TGTGCCAGCAGTTGGGCAGGGGTATACAATGAGCAGTTCTTC

j_call: TRBJ1-2
d_call: .
clone_size: once
v_call: TRBV5-1
cdr3_aa: CASSLAGFRGLNYGYTF
cdr3_nt: TGCGCCAGCAGCTTGGCCGGGTTTAGGGGTCTTAACTATGGCTACACCTTC

j_call: TRBJ2-7
d_call: .
clone_size: .
v_call: TRBV5-1
cdr3_aa: CARPLGSSYEQYF
cdr3_nt: TGCGCCAGACCCCTGGGGAGCTCCTACGAGCAGTACTTC

j_call: TRBJ1-4
d_call: .
clone_size: .
v_call: TRBV18
cdr3_aa: CASSPTRDDEKLFF
cdr3_nt: TGTGCCAGCTCTCCTACCCGGGATGATGAAAAACTGTTTTTT

j_call: TRBJ2-1
d_call: .
clone_size: .
v_call: TRBV9
cdr3_aa: CASSVTGVTYNEQFF
cdr3_nt: TGTGCCAGCAGCGTGACGGGGGTGACCTACAATGAGCAGTTCTTC

j_call: TRBJ1-2
d_call: TRBD1
clone_size: .
v_call: TRBV30
cdr3_aa: CAWSVEGAGGTF
cdr3_nt: TGTGCCTGGAGTGTGGAGGGGGCAGGGGGCACCTTC

j_call: TRBJ2-7
d_call: .
clone_size: once
v_call: TRBV11-2
cdr3_aa: CASSLSRVGEQYF
cdr3_nt: TGTGCCAGCAGCTTAAGCAGGGTGGGGGAGCAGTACTTC

j_call: TRBJ2-1
d_call: TRBD1
clone_size: .
v_call: TRBV9
cdr3_aa: CASSLGQGDEQFF
cdr3_nt: TGTGCCAGCAGCCTAGGACAGGGGGATGAGCAGTTCTTC

j_call: TRBJ2-7
d_call: TRBD1
clone_size: .
v_call: TRBV27
cdr3_aa: CASSFRQGALQAYEQYF
cdr3_nt: TGTGCCAGCAGTTTCAGACAGGGGGCACTTCAAGCCTACGAGCAGTACTTC

j_call: TRBJ2-1
d_call: .
clone_size: .
v_call: TRBV10-2
cdr3_aa: CARGTSYNEQFF
cdr3_nt: TGCGCCAGGGGGACTTCCTACAATGAGCAGTTCTTC

j_call: TRBJ1-3
d_call: .
clone_size: .
v_call: TRBV15
cdr3_aa: CATSRDPGVGNTIYF
cdr3_nt: TGTGCCACCAGCAGAGACCCAGGGGTAGGAAACACCATATATTTT

j_call: TRBJ1-2
d_call: TRBD1
clone_size: .
v_call: TRBV6-5
cdr3_aa: CATRDSANYGYTF
cdr3_nt: TGTGCCACCAGGGACAGCGCTAACTATGGCTACACCTTC

j_call: TRBJ1-1
d_call: .
clone_size: .
v_call: TRBV25-1
cdr3_aa: CASRHDGTVEAFF
cdr3_nt: TGTGCCAGCAGACACGACGGAACAGTTGAAGCTTTCTTT

j_call: TRBJ2-5
d_call: TRBD2
clone_size: .
v_call: TRBV19
cdr3_aa: CASSTRTSGGPAQYF
cdr3_nt: TGTGCCAGTAGTACACGGACTAGCGGGGGGCCGGCCCAGTACTTC

j_call: TRBJ2-3
d_call: TRBD2
clone_size: .
v_call: TRBV6-4
cdr3_aa: CASSDSSGGADTQYF
cdr3_nt: TGTGCCAGCAGTGACAGTAGCGGGGGGGCGGATACGCAGTATTTT

j_call: TRBJ2-1
d_call: TRBD2
clone_size: .
v_call: TRBV7-8
cdr3_aa: CASSFLAGVNEQFF
cdr3_nt: TGTGCCAGCAGCTTCTTAGCGGGGGTCAATGAGCAGTTCTTC

j_call: TRBJ2-5
d_call: TRBD2
clone_size: .
v_call: TRBV7-7
cdr3_aa: CASSPWTSGGVWTQETQYF
cdr3_nt: TGTGCTAGCAGCCCATGGACGAGCGGGGGGGTATGGACACAAGAGACCCAGTACTTC

j_call: TRBJ2-5
d_call: .
clone_size: .
v_call: TRBV27
cdr3_aa: CASRPWVERVETQYF
cdr3_nt: TGTGCCAGCAGACCCTGGGTGGAGCGAGTAGAGACCCAGTACTTC

j_call: TRBJ2-5
d_call: TRBD1
clone_size: .
v_call: TRBV5-1
cdr3_aa: CASSSRTGEETQYF
cdr3_nt: TGCGCCAGCAGCTCCAGGACAGGGGAAGAGACCCAGTACTTC

j_call: TRBJ1-4
d_call: TRBD1
clone_size: .
v_call: TRBV19
cdr3_aa: CASSTTDRGSNEKLFF
cdr3_nt: TGTGCCAGTAGTACCACCGACAGGGGCTCTAATGAAAAACTGTTTTTT

j_call: TRBJ1-4
d_call: TRBD1
clone_size: .
v_call: TRBV4-2
cdr3_aa: CASRPPGQGAFGLFF
cdr3_nt: TGTGCCAGCAGACCCCCGGGACAGGGGGCGTTTGGGCTGTTTTTT

j_call: TRBJ1-1
d_call: .
clone_size: .
v_call: TRBV6-1
cdr3_aa: CASIKLQAMNTEAFF
cdr3_nt: TGTGCCAGCATAAAATTACAGGCAATGAACACTGAAGCTTTCTTT

j_call: TRBJ1-4
d_call: .
clone_size: .
v_call: TRBV5-6
cdr3_aa: CASSSYRVGANEKLFF
cdr3_nt: TGTGCCAGCAGCTCCTACAGGGTAGGGGCTAATGAAAAACTGTTTTTT

j_call: TRBJ2-7
d_call: TRBD2
clone_size: .
v_call: TRBV27
cdr3_aa: CASFRGVWEQYF
cdr3_nt: TGTGCCAGCTTCCGGGGGGTATGGGAGCAGTACTTC

j_call: TRBJ1-2
d_call: TRBD1
clone_size: .
v_call: TRBV6-5
cdr3_aa: CASSFGTGGHGYTF
cdr3_nt: TGTGCCAGCAGTTTTGGGACAGGGGGACATGGCTACACCTTC

j_call: TRBJ2-3
d_call: .
clone_size: .
v_call: TRBV5-4
cdr3_aa: CASSTRGTDTQYF
cdr3_nt: TGTGCCAGCAGCACGAGGGGCACAGATACGCAGTATTTT

j_call: TRBJ2-7
d_call: .
clone_size: .
v_call: TRBV5-4
cdr3_aa: CASSLGRGDYEQYF
cdr3_nt: TGTGCCAGCAGCTTGGGGCGGGGAGACTACGAGCAGTACTTC

j_call: TRBJ2-7
d_call: TRBD1
clone_size: .
v_call: TRBV4-1
cdr3_aa: CASSQIRQGTKYF
cdr3_nt: TGCGCCAGCAGCCAAATTAGACAGGGGACAAAGTACTTC

j_call: TRBJ1-5
d_call: TRBD1
clone_size: .
v_call: TRBV11-2
cdr3_aa: CASSDTSRQGSNQPQHF
cdr3_nt: TGTGCCAGCAGCGACACCTCCCGACAGGGAAGCAATCAGCCCCAGCATTTT

j_call: TRBJ1-1
d_call: TRBD1
clone_size: once
v_call: TRBV6-1
cdr3_aa: CASSATGGIEAFF
cdr3_nt: TGTGCCAGCAGTGCGACAGGGGGGATAGAAGCTTTCTTT

j_call: TRBJ1-1
d_call: TRBD1
clone_size: .
v_call: TRBV5-1
cdr3_aa: CASSLIQGANTEAFF
cdr3_nt: TGCGCCAGCAGCTTGATTCAGGGGGCAAACACTGAAGCTTTCTTT

j_call: TRBJ2-3
d_call: TRBD2
clone_size: .
v_call: TRBV15
cdr3_aa: CATSRDLRLAGETDTQYF
cdr3_nt: TGTGCCACCAGCAGAGATCTAAGACTAGCGGGGGAAACAGATACGCAGTATTTT

j_call: TRBJ1-5
d_call: .
clone_size: .
v_call: TRBV19
cdr3_aa: CASSPGEGRMNNQPQHF
cdr3_nt: TGTGCCAGTAGCCCGGGGGAAGGGAGAATGAACAATCAGCCCCAGCATTTT

j_call: TRBJ2-3
d_call: .
clone_size: .
v_call: TRBV11-2
cdr3_aa: CASSPPTDTQYF
cdr3_nt: TGTGCCAGCAGCCCCCCTACAGATACGCAGTATTTT

j_call: TRBJ2-5
d_call: .
clone_size: .
v_call: TRBV9
cdr3_aa: CASSRMVGKETQYF
cdr3_nt: TGTGCCAGCAGCCGGATGGTGGGCAAAGAGACCCAGTACTTC

j_call: TRBJ1-5
d_call: TRBD1
clone_size: few
v_call: TRBV7-9
cdr3_aa: CASSPTGDYQPQHF
cdr3_nt: TGTGCCAGCAGCCCGACAGGGGATTATCAGCCCCAGCATTTT

j_call: TRBJ2-3
d_call: .
clone_size: .
v_call: TRBV19
cdr3_aa: CASSMRPEAGGGETQYF
cdr3_nt: TGTGCCAGTAGTATGAGGCCGGAGGCGGGCGGAGGGGAAACGCAGTATTTT

j_call: TRBJ1-2
d_call: TRBD1
clone_size: .
v_call: TRBV29-1
cdr3_aa: CSVAGTGVPYGYTF
cdr3_nt: TGCAGCGTGGCCGGGACAGGGGTTCCCTATGGCTACACCTTC

j_call: TRBJ2-3
d_call: .
clone_size: .
v_call: TRBV6-5
cdr3_aa: CASSLQGLDTDTQYF
cdr3_nt: TGTGCCAGCAGTCTTCAGGGATTAGACACAGATACGCAGTATTTT

j_call: TRBJ2-1
d_call: TRBD1
clone_size: .
v_call: TRBV30
cdr3_aa: CAWSVGQGKVEQFF
cdr3_nt: TGTGCCTGGAGTGTTGGACAGGGAAAGGTTGAGCAGTTCTTC

j_call: TRBJ2-1
d_call: .
clone_size: .
v_call: TRBV6-4
cdr3_aa: CASSDTGGPGEQFF
cdr3_nt: TGTGCCAGCAGTGACACCGGGGGGCCGGGTGAGCAGTTCTTC

j_call: TRBJ1-2
d_call: TRBD1
clone_size: .
v_call: TRBV4-2
cdr3_aa: CASSQDWPVQGNYGYTF
cdr3_nt: TGTGCCAGCAGCCAAGATTGGCCGGTACAGGGGAACTATGGCTACACCTTC

j_call: TRBJ2-7
d_call: TRBD1
clone_size: .
v_call: TRBV5-1
cdr3_aa: CASSLGQDYEQYF
cdr3_nt: TGCGCCAGCAGCTTAGGACAGGACTACGAGCAGTACTTC

j_call: TRBJ2-5
d_call: TRBD2
clone_size: .
v_call: TRBV5-4
cdr3_aa: CASSFSGVRETQYF
cdr3_nt: TGTGCCAGCAGCTTTAGCGGGGTTAGAGAGACCCAGTACTTC

j_call: TRBJ2-2
d_call: TRBD2
clone_size: .
v_call: TRBV19
cdr3_aa: CASWTSGLGELFF
cdr3_nt: TGTGCCAGTTGGACTAGCGGTCTCGGGGAGCTGTTTTTT

j_call: TRBJ1-6
d_call: .
clone_size: once
v_call: TRBV10-1
cdr3_aa: CASSESSSLSPLHF
cdr3_nt: TGCGCCAGCAGTGAGTCTTCCAGTTTATCACCCCTCCACTTT

j_call: TRBJ1-1
d_call: .
clone_size: .
v_call: TRBV6-5
cdr3_aa: CASSYVGGRMNTEAFF
cdr3_nt: TGTGCCAGCAGTTACGTGGGGGGGCGGATGAACACTGAAGCTTTCTTT

j_call: TRBJ1-6
d_call: .
clone_size: .
v_call: TRBV27
cdr3_aa: CASSLWAGDGNSPLHF
cdr3_nt: TGTGCCAGCAGTTTATGGGCAGGGGATGGTAATTCACCCCTCCACTTT

j_call: TRBJ1-5
d_call: TRBD1
clone_size: .
v_call: TRBV4-1
cdr3_aa: CASSHNPTGGPLEPQHF
cdr3_nt: TGCGCCAGCAGCCATAATCCGACAGGGGGCCCGTTAGAGCCCCAGCATTTT

j_call: TRBJ2-3
d_call: .
clone_size: many
v_call: TRBV4-2
cdr3_aa: CASSQDTGITDTQYF
cdr3_nt: TGTGCCAGCAGCCAAGATACCGGGATAACAGATACGCAGTATTTT